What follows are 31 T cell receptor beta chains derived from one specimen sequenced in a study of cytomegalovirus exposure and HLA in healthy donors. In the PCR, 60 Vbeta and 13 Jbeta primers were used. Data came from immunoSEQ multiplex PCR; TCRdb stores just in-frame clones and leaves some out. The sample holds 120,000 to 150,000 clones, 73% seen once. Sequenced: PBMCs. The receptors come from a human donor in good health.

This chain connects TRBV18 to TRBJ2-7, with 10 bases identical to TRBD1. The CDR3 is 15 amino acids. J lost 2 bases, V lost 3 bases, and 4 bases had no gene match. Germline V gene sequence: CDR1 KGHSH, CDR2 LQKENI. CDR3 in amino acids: CASSPMGQGPYEQYF. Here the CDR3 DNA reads TGTGCCAGCTCACCGATGGGACAGGGGCCCTACGAGCAGTACTTC.

DNA for the CDR3: TGTGCCAGCAGTTCGATCGGGACAGGGGGCGAGCAGTACTTC. This codes for CASSSIGTGGEQYF. This sequence joins TRBV27 and TRBJ2-7; 11 positions match TRBD1. This CDR3 region has 14 residues. With 4 bases clipped from V and 6 bases from J, the junction kept 5 bases outside the gene matches. Germline CDR1 MNHEY, CDR2 SMNVEV (reference sequence).

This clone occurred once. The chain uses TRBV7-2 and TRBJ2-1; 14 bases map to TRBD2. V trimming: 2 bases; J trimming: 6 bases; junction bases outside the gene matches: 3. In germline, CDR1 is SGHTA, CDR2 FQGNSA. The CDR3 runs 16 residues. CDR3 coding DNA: TGTGCCAGCAGCTTATTTGGGACTAGCGGGAGCAATGAGCAGTTCTTC. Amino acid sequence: CASSLFGTSGSNEQFF.

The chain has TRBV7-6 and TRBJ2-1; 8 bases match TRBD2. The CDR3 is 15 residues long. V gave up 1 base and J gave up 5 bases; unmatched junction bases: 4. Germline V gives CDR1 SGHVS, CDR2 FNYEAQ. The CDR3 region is CASSLGGGYNNEQFF. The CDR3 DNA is TGTGCCAGCAGCTTAGGCGGGGGGTACAACAATGAGCAGTTCTTC.

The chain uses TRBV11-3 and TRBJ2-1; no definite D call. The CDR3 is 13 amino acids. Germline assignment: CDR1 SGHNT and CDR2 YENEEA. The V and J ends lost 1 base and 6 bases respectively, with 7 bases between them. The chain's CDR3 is CASSLGPGNEQFF. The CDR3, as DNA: TGTGCCAGCAGCTTAGGGCCGGGCAATGAGCAGTTCTTC.

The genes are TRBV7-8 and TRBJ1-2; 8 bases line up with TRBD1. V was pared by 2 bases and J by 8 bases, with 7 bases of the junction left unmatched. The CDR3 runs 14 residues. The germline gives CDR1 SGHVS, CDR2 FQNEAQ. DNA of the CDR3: TGTGCCAGCAGCTTATTGGGCCAGGGGGCCGGCTACACCTTC. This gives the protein CASSLLGQGAGYTF.

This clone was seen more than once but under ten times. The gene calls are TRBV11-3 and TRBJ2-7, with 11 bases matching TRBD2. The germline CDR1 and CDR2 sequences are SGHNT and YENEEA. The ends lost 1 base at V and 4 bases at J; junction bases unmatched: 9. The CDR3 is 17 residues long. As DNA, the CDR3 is TGTGCCAGCAGCTTAGTCCCTAACCTAGCGGGAGGATACGAGCAGTACTTC. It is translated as CASSLVPNLAGGYEQYF.

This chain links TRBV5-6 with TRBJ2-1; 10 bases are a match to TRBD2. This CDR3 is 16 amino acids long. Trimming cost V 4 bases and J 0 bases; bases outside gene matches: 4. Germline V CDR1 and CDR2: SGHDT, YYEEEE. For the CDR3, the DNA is TGTGCCAGCAGCACTAGCGGGGCTTACTCCTACAATGAGCAGTTCTTC. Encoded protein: CASSTSGAYSYNEQFF.

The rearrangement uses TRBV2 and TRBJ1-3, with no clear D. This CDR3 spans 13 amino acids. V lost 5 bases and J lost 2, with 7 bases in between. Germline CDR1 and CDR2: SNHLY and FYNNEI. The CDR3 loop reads CASSPTAGNTIYF. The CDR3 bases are TGTGCCAGCAGTCCAACGGCTGGAAACACCATATATTTT.

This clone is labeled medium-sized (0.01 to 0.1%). Written as DNA, the CDR3 is TGTGCCAGCAGCGGGGATGAGCAGTTCTTC. Translating gives CASSGDEQFF. The J gene is TRBJ2-1, the V gene TRBV2; tentatively, D is TRBD2 (5 bases). Germline V lookup: CDR1 SNHLY, CDR2 FYNNEI. V lost 6 bases, J lost 8 bases, and 5 bases lay in between. The CDR3 has 10 residues.

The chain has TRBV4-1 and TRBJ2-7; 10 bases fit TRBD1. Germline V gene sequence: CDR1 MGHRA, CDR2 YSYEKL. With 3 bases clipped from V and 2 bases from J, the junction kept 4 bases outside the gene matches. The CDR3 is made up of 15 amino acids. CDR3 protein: CASSQRTGGPYEQYF. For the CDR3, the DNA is TGCGCCAGCAGCCAGAGGACAGGGGGTCCCTACGAGCAGTACTTC.

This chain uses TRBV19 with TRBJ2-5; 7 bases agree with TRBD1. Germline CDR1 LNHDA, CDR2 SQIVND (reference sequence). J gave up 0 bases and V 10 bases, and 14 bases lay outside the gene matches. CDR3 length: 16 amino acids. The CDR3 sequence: CATEGRNRGHQETQYF. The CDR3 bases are TGTGCCACCGAGGGAAGGAATAGGGGGCACCAAGAGACCCAGTACTTC.

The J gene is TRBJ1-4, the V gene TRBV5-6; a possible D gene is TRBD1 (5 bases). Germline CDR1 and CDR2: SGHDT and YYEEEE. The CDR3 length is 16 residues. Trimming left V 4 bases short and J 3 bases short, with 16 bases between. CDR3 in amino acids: CASSTGTPVANEKLFF. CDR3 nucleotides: TGTGCCAGCAGCACCGGGACTCCCGTAGCTAATGAAAAACTGTTTTTT.

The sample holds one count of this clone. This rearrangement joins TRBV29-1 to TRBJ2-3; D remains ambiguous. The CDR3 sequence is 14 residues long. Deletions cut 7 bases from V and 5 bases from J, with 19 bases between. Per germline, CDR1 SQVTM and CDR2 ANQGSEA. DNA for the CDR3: TGCAGCGCCGTGGTTCGTCTGAGTTTAGATACGCAGTATTTT. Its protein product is CSAVVRLSLDTQYF.

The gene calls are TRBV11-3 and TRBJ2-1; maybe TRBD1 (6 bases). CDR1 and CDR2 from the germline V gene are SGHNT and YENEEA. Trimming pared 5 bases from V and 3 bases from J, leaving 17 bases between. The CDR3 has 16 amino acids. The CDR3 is CASSPIPGTSYNEQFF. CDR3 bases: TGTGCCAGCAGCCCGATACCCGGGACAAGCTACAATGAGCAGTTCTTC.

CDR3 bases: TGTGCCAGCAGCAGACTAGGTTCCACCGGGGAGCTGTTTTTT. Its translation: CASSRLGSTGELFF. The chain links TRBV11-2 to TRBJ2-2; D perhaps matches TRBD2 (6 bases). The germline V gene encodes CDR1 SGHAT and CDR2 FQNNGV. The CDR3 is 14 residues long. V gave up 5 bases and J gave up 4 bases, with 11 bases separating them. The whole variable domain, filled in from reference TRBV11-2 and TRBJ2-2, reads EAGVAQSPRYKIIEKRQSVAFWCNPISGHATLYWYQQILGQGPKLLIQFQNNGVVDDSQLPKDRFSAERLKGVDSTLKIQPAKLEDSAVYLCASSRLGSTGELFFGEGSRLTVL.

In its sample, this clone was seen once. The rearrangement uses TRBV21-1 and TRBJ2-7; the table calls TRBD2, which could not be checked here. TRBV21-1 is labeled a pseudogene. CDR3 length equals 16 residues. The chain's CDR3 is CASSTQRTSGEYEQYF. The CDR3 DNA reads TGTGCCAGCAGCACCCAGCGGACTAGCGGGGAGTACGAGCAGTACTTC.

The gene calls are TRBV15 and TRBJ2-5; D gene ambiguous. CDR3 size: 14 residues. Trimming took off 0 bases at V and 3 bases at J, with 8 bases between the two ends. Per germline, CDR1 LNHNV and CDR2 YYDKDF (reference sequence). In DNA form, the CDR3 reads TGTGCCACCAGCAGAGATTTTAGCAAAGAGACCCAGTACTTC. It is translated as CATSRDFSKETQYF.

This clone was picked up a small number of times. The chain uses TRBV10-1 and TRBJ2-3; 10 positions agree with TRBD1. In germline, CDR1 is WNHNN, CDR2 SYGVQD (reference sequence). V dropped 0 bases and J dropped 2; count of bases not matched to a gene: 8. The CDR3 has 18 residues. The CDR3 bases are TGCGCCAGCAGTGAGTCGTTTGTGGACAGGGGGTACACAGATACGCAGTATTTT. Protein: CASSESFVDRGYTDTQYF.

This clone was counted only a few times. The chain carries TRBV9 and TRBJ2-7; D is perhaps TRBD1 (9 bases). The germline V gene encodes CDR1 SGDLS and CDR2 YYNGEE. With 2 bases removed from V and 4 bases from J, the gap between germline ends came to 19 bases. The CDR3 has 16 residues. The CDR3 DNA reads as TGTGCCAGCAGCGTTACAGGGGGCGGGGGGATTTACGAGCAGTACTTC. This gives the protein CASSVTGGGGIYEQYF.

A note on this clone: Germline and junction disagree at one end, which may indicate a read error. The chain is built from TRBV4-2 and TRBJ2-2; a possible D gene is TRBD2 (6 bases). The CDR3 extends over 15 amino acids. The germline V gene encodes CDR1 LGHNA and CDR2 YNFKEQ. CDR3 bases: TGTGCCAGCAGCCAAGAATGGGGGAGCACCGGGGGGCTGTTTTTT. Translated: CASSQEWGSTGGLFF.

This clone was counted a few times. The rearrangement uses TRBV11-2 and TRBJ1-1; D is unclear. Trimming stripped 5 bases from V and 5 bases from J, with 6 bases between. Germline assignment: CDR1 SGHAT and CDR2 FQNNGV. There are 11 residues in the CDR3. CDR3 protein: CASSENTEAFF. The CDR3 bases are TGTGCCAGCAGCGAGAATACTGAAGCTTTCTTT.

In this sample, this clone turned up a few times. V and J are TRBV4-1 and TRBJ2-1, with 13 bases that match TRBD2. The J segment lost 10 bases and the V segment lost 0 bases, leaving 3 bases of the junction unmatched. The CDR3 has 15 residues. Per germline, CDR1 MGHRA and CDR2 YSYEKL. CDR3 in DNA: TGCGCCAGCAGCCAAGACAGGACTAGCGGGGGCGAGCAGTTCTTC. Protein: CASSQDRTSGGEQFF.

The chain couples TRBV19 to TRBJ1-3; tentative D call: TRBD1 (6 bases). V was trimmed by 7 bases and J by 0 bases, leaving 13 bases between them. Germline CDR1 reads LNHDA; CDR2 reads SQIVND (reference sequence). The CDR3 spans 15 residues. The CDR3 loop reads CASTRTVFSGNTIYF. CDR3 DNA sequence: TGTGCCAGTACCCGGACAGTCTTCTCTGGAAACACCATATATTTT.

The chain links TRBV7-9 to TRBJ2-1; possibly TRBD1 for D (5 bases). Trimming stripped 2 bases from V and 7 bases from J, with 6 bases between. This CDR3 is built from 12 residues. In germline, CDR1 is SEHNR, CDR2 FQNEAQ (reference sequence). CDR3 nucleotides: TGTGCCAGCAGCTTACAGGGTAATGAGCAGTTCTTC. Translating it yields CASSLQGNEQFF.

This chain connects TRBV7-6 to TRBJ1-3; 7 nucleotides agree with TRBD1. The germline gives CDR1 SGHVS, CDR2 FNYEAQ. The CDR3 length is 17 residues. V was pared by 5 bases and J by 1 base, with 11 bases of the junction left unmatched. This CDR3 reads CASSTDLYRGSGNTIYF. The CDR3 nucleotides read TGTGCCAGCAGCACGGACCTCTACAGGGGATCTGGAAACACCATATATTTT.

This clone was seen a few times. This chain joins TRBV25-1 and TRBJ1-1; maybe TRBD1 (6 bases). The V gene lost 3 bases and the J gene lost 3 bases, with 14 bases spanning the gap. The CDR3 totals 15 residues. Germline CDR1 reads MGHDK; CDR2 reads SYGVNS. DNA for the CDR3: TGTGCCAGCAGTGATCCGGGCAGGGGTTACACTGAAGCTTTCTTT. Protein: CASSDPGRGYTEAFF.

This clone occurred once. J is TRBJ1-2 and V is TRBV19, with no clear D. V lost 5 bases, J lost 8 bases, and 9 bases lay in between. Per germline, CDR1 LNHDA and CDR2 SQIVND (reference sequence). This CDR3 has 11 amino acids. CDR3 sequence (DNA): TGTGCCAGTAGTTCTAGAGAGGGCTACACCTTC. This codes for CASSSREGYTF.

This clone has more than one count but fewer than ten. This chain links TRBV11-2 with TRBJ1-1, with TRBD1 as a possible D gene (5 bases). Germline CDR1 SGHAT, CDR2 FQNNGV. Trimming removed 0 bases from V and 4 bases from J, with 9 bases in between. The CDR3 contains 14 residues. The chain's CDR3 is CASSLDRESTEAFF. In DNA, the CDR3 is TGTGCCAGCAGCTTAGACAGGGAAAGCACTGAAGCTTTCTTT.

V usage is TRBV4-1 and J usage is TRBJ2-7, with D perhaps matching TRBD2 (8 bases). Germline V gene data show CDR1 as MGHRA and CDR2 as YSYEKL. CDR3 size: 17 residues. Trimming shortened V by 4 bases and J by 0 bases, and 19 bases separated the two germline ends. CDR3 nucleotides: TGCGCCAGCAGCCTTAATCCGGGAGGGGGCGTCTCCTACGAGCAGTACTTC. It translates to CASSLNPGGGVSYEQYF.

CDR3 sequence: CASSFTGGGNTIYF. The CDR3 DNA sequence: TGTGCCAGCAGCTTCACAGGGGGAGGAAACACCATATATTTT. The rearrangement links TRBV9 to TRBJ1-3; 8 bases line up with TRBD1. The germline V gene encodes CDR1 SGDLS and CDR2 YYNGEE. The CDR3 consists of 14 residues. Trimming took 4 bases from V and 4 from J; bases not matched to a gene: 4.